This passage covers 20 T cell receptor beta chains from one sample sequenced in a study of tumor and adjacent non-tumor tissue in lung cancer. The library came from three nested PCR rounds adapted from ARM-PCR protocols. TCRdb passed the multiplex PCR reads through MiXCR, listing each CDR3 protein once. The data show tens of thousands of distinct CDR3 sequences, over 55% seen once. No cell sorting was done before RNA was extracted from the tissue. Sequenced sample: lung tumor tissue. The receptors stem from a woman in her 40s with non-small cell lung cancer.

On this clonotype: This may stem from a read error, because a much larger clone lies one nucleotide away. The rearrangement links TRBV20-1 to TRBJ2-3; a weak D match, TRBD2 (5 bases). Trimming pared 1 base from V and 2 bases from J, leaving 10 bases between. Germline lookup yields CDR1 DFQATT and CDR2 SNEGSKA (reference sequence). This CDR3 region has 14 residues. The CDR3 spells CSARAPGSTDTQYF. The CDR3 DNA reads TGCAGTGCTAGAGCTCCGGGGTCCACAGATACGCAGTATTTT.

Comment on this clonotype: At one of its ends the junction is not consistent with the germline gene, which may arise from a read error. This rearrangement joins TRBV5-6 to TRBJ2-2, with D hard to call. The germline V gene has CDR1 SGHDT and CDR2 YYEEEE. The CDR3 spans 16 residues. The DNA of the CDR3 is TGTGTCAGCAGCTTGGCCATGGCCGAGCCCCCCGTGGAGCTGTTTTTT. This encodes CVSSLAMAEPPVELFF.

Concerning this clonotype itself: The conserved phenylalanine or tryptophan is not found at the CDR3 terminus, so this likely reflects a read error. The chain joins TRBV5-4 to TRBJ1-5; possible D gene TRBD1, 6 bases. CDR3 length equals 12 residues. Germline-derived CDR1 and CDR2 are SGHNT and YYREEE (reference sequence). Here the CDR3 DNA reads TGTGCTTGGTGGGGGGCAGGTCAACCCCAGCATCTT. Protein product: CAWWGAGQPQHL.

The V gene is TRBV11-2, the J gene TRBJ1-1, with TRBD1 as a possible D gene (6 bases). Deletions cut 5 bases from V and 14 bases from J, with 24 bases between. The CDR3 extends over 14 amino acids. CDR1 and CDR2 from the germline V gene are SGHAT and FQNNGV. CDR3: CASSPVRGVTEAFF. The CDR3 region has the DNA TGTGCCAGCAGCCCCGTCAGGGGAGTCACTGAGGCGTTCTTT.

On this clonotype: Relative to the germline gene, one junction end is altered; a read error may explain this. The chain uses TRBV4-1 and TRBJ2-5, with D tentatively TRBD1 (5 bases). In germline, CDR1 is MGHRA, CDR2 YSYEKL. CDR3 length equals 15 residues. The CDR3 DNA follows: TGTGCCAGCAGCCAAGATACAGGATCCCAAGAGACCCAGTACTTC. It encodes CASSQDTGSQETQYF.

Note on this clonotype: Because it lacks the conserved phenylalanine or tryptophan at the end, this CDR3 is likely a read error. The V call is TRBV11-2, the J call TRBJ2-5; a weak D match, TRBD2 (5 bases). Germline values: CDR1 SGHAT, CDR2 FQNNGV. CDR3 length equals 16 residues. Trimming cost V 4 bases and J 5 bases, with 20 bases left between them. This CDR3 is CASSSQGWGASETQYY. CDR3 bases: TGTGCCAGCAGCTCCCAAGGATGGGGAGCCAGCGAGACCCAGTACTAC.

A word on this clonotype: No conserved phenylalanine or tryptophan ends this CDR3, so it is likely a read error. The chain has TRBV28 and TRBJ2-7; D gene unclear. Germline assignment: CDR1 MDHEN and CDR2 SYDVKM. The CDR3 spans 11 residues. The V gene lost 6 bases and the J gene lost 6 bases, with 9 bases spanning the gap. The chain's CDR3 is CASSLGIEQYL. The DNA of the CDR3 is TGTGCCAGCAGCCTGGGTATCGAGCAGTACTTA.

Of note for this clonotype: One end of the junction does not line up with germline, which may come from a read error. The rearrangement joins TRBV29-1 to TRBJ2-3; maybe TRBD2 (5 bases). This CDR3 is built from 11 residues. The germline gives CDR1 SQVTM, CDR2 ANQGSEA. The CDR3 here is CSVPFGDMQYF. CDR3 in DNA: TGTAGCGTTCCATTTGGAGATATGCAGTATTTT.

About this clonotype itself: An end of the junction does not agree with germline; a read error may underlie this. The J gene is TRBJ2-5, the V gene TRBV5-1; a possible D gene is TRBD2 (6 bases). Germline lookup yields CDR1 SGHRS and CDR2 YFSETQ. CDR3 length: 14 amino acids. Here the CDR3 DNA reads TGCGTCAGCAGCCTCGGGACTGTTCAAGAGACCCAGTACTTC. It translates to CVSSLGTVQETQYF. The full variable domain, with the rest looked up from reference TRBV5-1 and TRBJ2-5, is KAGVTQTPRYLIKTRGQQVTLSCSPISGHRSVSWYQQTPGQGLQFLFEYFSETQRNKGNFPGRFSGRQFSNSRSEMNVSTLELGDSALYLCVSSLGTVQETQYFGPGTRLLVL.

Points on this clonotype: A much larger clone differs by one base, so this may be a read error. The chain is built from TRBV5-1 and TRBJ2-5; TRBD2 matches 10 bases. From germline, CDR1 is SGHRS and CDR2 YFSETQ. V was pared by 4 bases and J by 5 bases, with 11 bases of the junction left unmatched. The CDR3 runs 16 residues. CDR3 nucleotides: TGCGCCAGCAGCATGGCCCTAGCGGGAGATCGTGAGACCCAGTACTTC. Its translation is CASSMALAGDRETQYF.

This chain uses TRBV5-1 with TRBJ2-7; D might be TRBD2 (5 bases). Germline loops: CDR1 SGHRS, CDR2 YFSETQ. The CDR3 is 12 amino acids. V was trimmed by 2 bases and J by 4 bases, leaving 7 bases between them. The CDR3 spells CASSLRGYEQYF. CDR3 nucleotide sequence: TGCGCCAGCAGCTTACGCGGGTACGAGCAGTACTTC.

Judged by abundance, this clonotype is medium-sized. The chain links TRBV20-1 to TRBJ2-3; TRBD1 is a possible D gene (5 bases). V lost 1 base, J lost 4 bases, and 9 bases lay in between. CDR1 DFQATT and CDR2 SNEGSKA come from the germline V gene (reference sequence). This CDR3 is 13 amino acids long. The CDR3 sequence is CSARVVGADTQYF. For the CDR3, the DNA is TGCAGTGCTAGAGTAGTAGGGGCAGATACGCAGTATTTT.

This clonotype was seen repeatedly, ten times or more. The chain is built from TRBV5-1 and TRBJ2-3, with 11 bases identical to TRBD2. The CDR3 runs 18 residues. After removal of 4 bases from V and 1 base from J, the junction contained 11 bases not matched to a gene. Germline-derived CDR1 and CDR2 are SGHRS and YFSETQ. The CDR3 loop is CASSPGASGRWGTDTQYF. The CDR3, as DNA: TGCGCCAGCAGCCCTGGGGCTAGCGGGAGGTGGGGCACAGATACGCAGTATTTT.

Remarks on this clonotype: An end of the junction differs from the germline gene, which may be a read error. The chain recombines TRBV28 with TRBJ1-6; weak D call: TRBD1 (5 bases). This CDR3 is built from 15 residues. Germline V lookup: CDR1 MDHEN, CDR2 SYDVKM. CDR3 nucleotides: TGTGTCAGCAGTTCCCCTCCGAGGGGAAATTCACCCCTCCACTTT. It is translated as CVSSSPPRGNSPLHF.

Worth noting for this clonotype: A read error may account for a junction end that differs from germline. The V and J genes are TRBV12-3 or TRBV12-4 and TRBJ1-1, with D hard to call. CDR3 size: 13 residues. The CDR3 DNA sequence: TGTGCCAGCAGTAAGCTGTTGAACACTGAAGCTCTCTTT. Translated, it gives CASSKLLNTEALF.

This clonotype was recorded at least ten times. This rearrangement joins TRBV28 to TRBJ1-1; possibly TRBD1 for D (5 bases). The ends were cut back, 6 bases at V and 3 bases at J, with 20 bases in the middle. CDR3 size: 16 residues. CDR1 is MDHEN, CDR2 SYDVKM, per germline. In nucleotides, the CDR3 is TGTGCCAGCAGCCCATCCCCGGGGGGGGGACACACTGAAGCTTTCTTT. Protein sequence: CASSPSPGGGHTEAFF. The full variable domain, in which reference TRBV28 and TRBJ1-1 provide the parts outside the CDR3, is DVKVTQSSRYLVKRTGEKVFLECVQDMDHENMFWYRQDPGLGLRLIYFSYDVKMKEKGDIPEGYSVSREKKERFSLILESASTNQTSMYLCASSPSPGGGHTEAFFGQGTRLTVV.

This clonotype was counted between two and nine times. The V call is TRBV29-1, the J call TRBJ1-4; D perhaps matches TRBD1 (5 bases). Germline V gives CDR1 SQVTM, CDR2 ANQGSEA. The CDR3 has 14 residues. V gave up 6 bases and J gave up 11 bases, with 22 bases separating them. CDR3 DNA: TGCAGCGTACAAACAGGACATTCGAGTGAGAAACTGTTTTTT. Protein product: CSVQTGHSSEKLFF.

Only a few counts were recorded for this clonotype. This sequence joins TRBV20-1 and TRBJ1-4, with 10 bases aligning to TRBD1. Germline V gene sequence: CDR1 DFQATT, CDR2 SNEGSKA (reference sequence). The CDR3 covers 15 residues. Losses at the gene ends were 6 bases for V and 8 bases for J; bases not matched to a gene: 12. CDR3 DNA: TGCAGTGCGACGAGAGGGGGGACAGGGGTCGAAAAACTGTTTTTT. As protein: CSATRGGTGVEKLFF.

This clonotype was seen at least ten times. V usage is TRBV28 and J usage is TRBJ2-7; possible D gene TRBD1, 5 bases. The germline V gene encodes CDR1 MDHEN and CDR2 SYDVKM. The germline V and J ends were trimmed by 3 bases and 5 bases, with 14 bases remaining between them. The CDR3 runs 14 residues. In DNA, the CDR3 is TGTGCCAGCAGTTTTTTAGGTAGGGGCAACGAGCAGTACTTC. It is translated as CASSFLGRGNEQYF.

On this clonotype itself: One end of the junction is discordant with germline, which a read error may explain. The rearrangement uses TRBV5-6 and TRBJ2-1, with no clear D. CDR1 is SGHDT and CDR2 is YYEEEE in the germline V gene. The CDR3 is made up of 15 amino acids. The CDR3 sequence is CASSLGQVSYNERFF. DNA of the CDR3: TGTGCCAGCAGCTTGGGCCAGGTTTCCTACAATGAGCGGTTCTTC.